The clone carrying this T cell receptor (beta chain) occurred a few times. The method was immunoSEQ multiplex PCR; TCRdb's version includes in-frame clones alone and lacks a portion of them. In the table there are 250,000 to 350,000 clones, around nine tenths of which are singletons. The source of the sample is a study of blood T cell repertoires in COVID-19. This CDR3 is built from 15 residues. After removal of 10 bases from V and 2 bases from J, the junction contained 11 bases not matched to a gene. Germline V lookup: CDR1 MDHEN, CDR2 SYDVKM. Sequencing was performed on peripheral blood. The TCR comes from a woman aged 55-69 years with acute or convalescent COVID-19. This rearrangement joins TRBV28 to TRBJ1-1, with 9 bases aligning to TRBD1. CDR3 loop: CAIKGGTGFNTEAFF. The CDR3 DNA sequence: TGTGCCATCAAAGGAGGGACAGGGTTCAACACTGAAGCTTTCTTT.